The 25 T cell receptor beta chains below all came from one sample that was sequenced in a study of early T cells in non-severe SARS-CoV-2 infection. MiXCR, run by TCRdb on the 5' RACE reads, gives a single entry per CDR3 protein. The data hold 55,000 to 85,000 distinct CDR3 sequences, with over 8% observed a single time. Sample: whole blood, taken at baseline. These receptors originate from an adult who was a healthcare worker with PCR-confirmed SARS-CoV-2 infection or an uninfected control (not recorded which).

This clonotype has a count of ten or more. The junction departs from germline at one end; a sequencing error may be responsible. V gene TRBV7-7 combines with J gene TRBJ2-1; perhaps TRBD2 as D (6 bases). CDR1 SSHAT and CDR2 FNYEAQ come from the germline V gene (reference sequence). The CDR3 contains 14 residues. The DNA of the CDR3 is TGTGCTAGCAGCTTAGGGACCGGGGGCAATGAGCAGTTCTTC. Translation gives CASSLGTGGNEQFF.

In this sample, this clonotype turned up a few times. The chain carries TRBV7-6 and TRBJ1-4; 10 bases are shared with TRBD1. The CDR3 runs to 14 residues. V gave up 5 bases and J gave up 6 bases; unmatched junction bases: 3. Germline V gene sequence: CDR1 SGHVS, CDR2 FNYEAQ. The CDR3, as DNA: TGTGCCAGCAGCGGGGGGACAGGGGATGAAAAACTGTTTTTT. Its protein is CASSGGTGDEKLFF.

The chain couples TRBV18 to TRBJ2-4; 9 bases are shared with TRBD1. V lost 3 bases to trimming and J lost 1 base; unmatched junction nucleotides: 4. This CDR3 has 16 residues. Germline values: CDR1 KGHSH, CDR2 LQKENI. The CDR3 DNA reads as TGTGCCAGCTCACCGGTACAGGGGGCCGCCAAAAACATTCAGTACTTC. Its translation: CASSPVQGAAKNIQYF. Complete variable domain (other parts from reference TRBV18 and TRBJ2-4): NAGVMQNPRHLVRRRGQEARLRCSPMKGHSHVYWYRQLPEEGLKFMVYLQKENIIDESGMPKERFSAEFPKEGPSILRIQQVVRGDSAAYFCASSPVQGAAKNIQYFGAGTRLSVL.

This clonotype was detected ten times or more. The rearrangement links TRBV5-6 to TRBJ2-3; D gene unclear. V shed 4 bases and J shed 0 bases, with 15 bases lying between them. This CDR3 spans 16 amino acids. The germline CDR1 and CDR2 sequences are SGHDT and YYEEEE. This CDR3 is CASSKGISGSTDTQYF. As DNA, the CDR3 is TGTGCCAGCAGCAAAGGGATTTCGGGCAGCACAGATACGCAGTATTTT. The whole variable domain, filled in from reference TRBV5-6 and TRBJ2-3, reads DAGVTQSPTHLIKTRGQQVTLRCSPKSGHDTVSWYQQALGQGPQFIFQYYEEEERQRGNFPDRFSGHQFPNYSSELNVNALLLGDSALYLCASSKGISGSTDTQYFGPGTRLTVL.

There are many counts of this clonotype. The chain links TRBV30 to TRBJ1-1; D gene unclear. V was clipped by 1 base and J by 0 bases, with 6 bases between them. CDR3 length: 13 residues. Per germline, CDR1 GTSNPN and CDR2 SVGIG (reference sequence). CDR3: CAWSGQMNTEAFF. The DNA for the CDR3 is TGTGCCTGGAGTGGTCAGATGAACACTGAAGCTTTCTTT.

This clonotype was detected only a few times. The genes are TRBV5-1 and TRBJ2-1; 7 bases agree with TRBD2. The CDR3 has 15 amino acids. The trim removed 4 bases at V and 5 bases at J, leaving 9 bases unmatched. Looked up from germline, CDR1 is SGHRS and CDR2 is YFSETQ. CDR3 nucleotide sequence: TGCGCCAGCAGCGTCAGCGGGAACTTCAACAATGAGCAGTTCTTC. Translating gives CASSVSGNFNNEQFF.

This chain links TRBV28 with TRBJ2-3; D uncertain. Germline V lookup: CDR1 MDHEN, CDR2 SYDVKM. CDR3 size: 14 residues. With 4 bases removed from V and 5 bases from J, the gap between germline ends came to 13 bases. CDR3 region: CASSSTMERDTQYF. CDR3 coding DNA: TGTGCCAGCAGTTCCACGATGGAGAGAGATACGCAGTATTTT.

This clonotype was observed at least ten times. The chain is built from TRBV14 and TRBJ2-2; possible D gene TRBD1, 5 bases. Germline assignment: CDR1 SGHDN and CDR2 FVKESK. CDR3 length: 13 residues. Between the trimmed V and J ends, which lost 8 bases and 6 bases, there was a span of 13 bases. The CDR3 region has the DNA TGTGCCAGCGCAGGGTTTCGGGCCGGGGAGCTGTTTTTT. It codes for CASAGFRAGELFF.

The chain combines TRBV4-2 with TRBJ2-1; the D gene is possibly TRBD2 (6 bases). The CDR3 is made up of 13 amino acids. Germline CDR1 LGHNA, CDR2 YNFKEQ. V was trimmed by 0 bases and J by 15 bases, leaving 15 bases between them. The chain's CDR3 is CASSQDKVGLPFF. The CDR3 DNA reads as TGTGCCAGCAGCCAAGATAAGGTGGGACTCCCGTTCTTC.

There are many counts of this clonotype. The chain recombines TRBV4-2 with TRBJ1-2; D not resolved. The V and J ends lost 1 base and 5 bases respectively, with 8 bases between them. CDR1 is LGHNA and CDR2 is YNFKEQ in the germline V gene. The CDR3 sequence is 13 residues long. The DNA for the CDR3 is TGTGCCAGCAGCCAAGGGGTAGGGTATGGCTACACCTTC. Translating it yields CASSQGVGYGYTF.

This clonotype showed up many times. The CDR3 nucleotides read TGTGCCAGTAGTATCCGGGAGGGCCTTGACGAGCAGTACTTC. Residues: CASSIREGLDEQYF. The chain carries TRBV19 and TRBJ2-7; TRBD2 agrees at 8 bases. J was trimmed by 5 bases and V by 3 bases; bases with no gene match: 6. CDR3 size: 14 residues. Germline-derived CDR1 and CDR2 are LNHDA and SQIVND (reference sequence).

J is TRBJ2-1 and V is TRBV6-2 or TRBV6-3, with a weak D call TRBD1 (6 bases). Trimming removed 4 bases from V and 3 bases from J, with 10 bases in between. Germline V gene lookup returns CDR1 MNHEY and CDR2 SVGEGT. The length of the CDR3 is 14 residues. CDR3 DNA: TGTGCCAGCAGTTCGAACAGGGACTACAATGAGCAGTTCTTC. Protein product: CASSSNRDYNEQFF.

This clonotype has just a few counts. The rearrangement uses TRBV3-1 and TRBJ2-3; D is ambiguous. Trimming cost V 0 bases and J 1 base, with 11 bases left between them. The CDR3 is 16 amino acids. The germline gives CDR1 LGHDT, CDR2 YNNKEL (reference sequence). Written as DNA, the CDR3 is TGTGCCAGCAGCCAAGAGTTGGGTTACGGCACAGATACGCAGTATTTT. It codes for CASSQELGYGTDTQYF.

This clonotype has only a few counts. The chain carries TRBV20-1 and TRBJ2-1, with 7 bases lining up with TRBD2. J gave up 6 bases and V 2 bases, and 4 bases lay outside the gene matches. This CDR3 is built from 13 residues. CDR1 DFQATT and CDR2 SNEGSKA come from the germline V gene (reference sequence). CDR3 sequence reads: CSARWGGPNEQFF. As DNA, the CDR3 is TGCAGTGCTAGATGGGGAGGGCCCAATGAGCAGTTCTTC.

In its sample, this clonotype was seen many times. The rearrangement joins TRBV9 to TRBJ2-3; TRBD2 agrees at 12 bases. Germline CDR1 reads SGDLS; CDR2 reads YYNGEE. V shed 3 bases, J shed 1 base, and the junction held 3 bases outside the gene matches. CDR3 length: 16 amino acids. CDR3 loop: CASSASGRGGTDTQYF. Written as DNA, the CDR3 is TGTGCCAGCAGCGCTAGCGGGAGGGGTGGCACAGATACGCAGTATTTT.

The CDR3 DNA reads as TGTGCCAGCAGTTCGACAGGCACCGGGGAGCTGTTTTTT. Translating it yields CASSSTGTGELFF. The V and J genes are TRBV27 and TRBJ2-2; D may be TRBD1 (6 bases). V dropped 4 bases and J dropped 4 bases, with 7 bases sitting between them. The CDR3 is 13 amino acids. CDR1 and CDR2 (germline): MNHEY, SMNVEV (reference sequence).

The chain links TRBV11-2 to TRBJ2-1; TRBD2 agrees at 7 bases. In germline, CDR1 is SGHAT, CDR2 FQNNGV. This CDR3 contains 14 residues. Trimming took 3 bases from V and 15 from J; bases not matched to a gene: 14. The CDR3 loop reads CASSFSPEGLVPFF. The CDR3 nucleotides are TGTGCCAGCAGCTTCTCTCCCGAAGGACTAGTCCCGTTCTTC.

The V call is TRBV7-9, the J call TRBJ2-5; D is possibly TRBD2 (6 bases). The V end lost 1 base, the J end lost 7 bases, and 7 bases lay between the germline ends. Germline CDR1 reads SEHNR; CDR2 reads FQNEAQ (reference sequence). The CDR3 has 12 residues. The CDR3 region has the DNA TGTGCCAGCAGCTTAGGGGAGGCGACCCAGTACTTC. Translated: CASSLGEATQYF. Combining the CDR3 with reference TRBV7-9 and TRBJ2-5 gives the whole variable domain DTGVSQNPRHKITKRGQNVTFRCDPISEHNRLYWYRQTLGQGPEFLTYFQNEAQLEKSRLLSDRFSAERPKGSFSTLEIQRTEQGDSAMYLCASSLGEATQYFGPGTRLLVL.

This clonotype was seen many times. The CDR3 sequence: CSVEPSGTGELFF. The CDR3 region has the DNA TGCAGCGTTGAGCCTAGCGGCACCGGGGAGCTGTTTTTT. The chain employs TRBV29-1 and TRBJ2-2; 7 nucleotides agree with TRBD2. Germline CDR1 reads SQVTM; CDR2 reads ANQGSEA. The junction had 2 bases not matched to a gene; V was cut back by 3 bases and J by 4 bases. The CDR3 is made up of 13 amino acids.

CDR3 DNA sequence: TGTGCCTGGAGTGTACAAGTGGTGAACACTGAAGCTTTCTTT. The encoded protein is CAWSVQVVNTEAFF. This chain connects TRBV30 to TRBJ1-1; D remains ambiguous. The CDR3 spans 14 residues. The V end lost 0 bases, the J end lost 0 bases, and 8 bases lay between the germline ends. Germline lookup yields CDR1 GTSNPN and CDR2 SVGIG (reference sequence).

A few counts support this clonotype. This chain joins TRBV7-2 and TRBJ1-2, with D hard to call. V shed 6 bases and J shed 0 bases, with 8 bases lying between them. This CDR3 has 13 amino acids. Per the germline V gene, CDR1 is SGHTA and CDR2 is FQGNSA. CDR3 sequence (DNA): TGTGCCAGCAGTTATGGCCCTAACTATGGCTACACCTTC. Encoded protein: CASSYGPNYGYTF.

In this sample, this clonotype turned up many times. The V gene is TRBV20-1, the J gene TRBJ2-1; 9 bases match TRBD2. CDR1 DFQATT and CDR2 SNEGSKA come from the germline V gene (reference sequence). The CDR3 loop spans 14 amino acids. Losses at the gene ends were 2 bases for V and 2 bases for J; bases not matched to a gene: 1. In nucleotides, the CDR3 is TGCAGTGCTAGAACTAGCGGGCCCTACAATGAGCAGTTCTTC. Translation: CSARTSGPYNEQFF.

This chain links TRBV4-3 with TRBJ2-6; D unresolved. Trimming stripped 1 base from V and 0 bases from J, with 10 bases between. The CDR3 loop spans 17 amino acids. The V gene's germline CDR1 is LGHNA and CDR2 YSLEER. In nucleotides, the CDR3 is TGCGCCAGCAGCCAAGGGGTGCAGAGCTCTGGGGCCAACGTCCTGACTTTC. Translating it yields CASSQGVQSSGANVLTF.

This clonotype was seen only a few times. The chain carries TRBV20-1 and TRBJ2-1, with a tentative D call TRBD2 (6 bases). The V end was cut by 3 bases, the J end by 3 bases, with 12 bases between. Germline CDR1 is DFQATT and CDR2 is SNEGSKA (reference sequence). The CDR3 runs 14 residues. The CDR3 coding sequence is TGCAGTGCTAGTTTAGGGGACTTCTACAATGAGCAGTTCTTC. Its protein is CSASLGDFYNEQFF.

This clonotype was observed at least ten times. The rearrangement links TRBV7-2 to TRBJ1-1; 7 bases match TRBD1. V trimming: 5 bases; J trimming: 5 bases; junction bases outside the gene matches: 2. Germline V gene lookup returns CDR1 SGHTA and CDR2 FQGNSA. CDR3 size: 12 residues. CDR3 amino acids: CASSPTGTEAFF. In DNA form, the CDR3 reads TGTGCCAGCAGCCCGACAGGGACTGAAGCTTTCTTT.